The 19 T cell receptor beta chains listed next were all sequenced from one sample in a study of vaccination and CD4 T cells after COVID-19. Treatment here: roughly ten-day PBMC culture with coronavirus spike peptide pools or control peptides (ViraFEST assay). CD4+ T cells that had been cultured provided DNA sequenced with the Oncomine TCR Beta short-read assay. TCRdb ran MiXCR on the PCR reads and lists one entry per CDR3 protein. Here the sample spans 24,000 or so distinct CDR3 sequences, 45% to 65% being singletons. Their antigens are not known. The specimen sequenced was CD4+ T cells from blood, cultured in vitro. The receptors come from a human donor who had recovered from COVID-19.

This chain joins TRBV11-3 and TRBJ1-1, with D perhaps TRBD1 (6 bases). V shed 7 bases and J shed 5 bases, with 11 bases lying between them. This CDR3 contains 12 residues. The germline gives CDR1 SGHNT, CDR2 YENEEA. The CDR3 bases are TGTGCCAGCACCAACAGGGTAACTGAAGCTTTCTTT. Amino acid sequence: CASTNRVTEAFF.

The chain has TRBV30 and TRBJ1-2, with D perhaps TRBD1 (6 bases). This CDR3 has 12 residues. The ends were cut back, 4 bases at V and 4 bases at J, with 10 bases in the middle. Germline V gene data show CDR1 as GTSNPN and CDR2 as SVGIG (reference sequence). CDR3 loop: CAWTAGVYGYTF. As DNA, the CDR3 is TGTGCCTGGACAGCAGGGGTCTATGGCTACACCTTC.

In DNA form, the CDR3 reads TGTGCCAGCTCGTCGGGGACAGGGTTGGAGCAGTACTTC. This codes for CASSSGTGLEQYF. This chain connects TRBV18 to TRBJ2-7; 9 nucleotides align to TRBD1. V lost 6 bases to trimming and J lost 7 bases; unmatched junction nucleotides: 7. The germline gives CDR1 KGHSH, CDR2 LQKENI. This CDR3 contains 13 residues.

The sample holds a few counts of this clonotype. The chain links TRBV20-1 to TRBJ1-2; no reliable D call. The CDR3 runs to 14 residues. Trimming cost V 2 bases and J 3 bases, with 13 bases left between them. Germline assignment: CDR1 DFQATT and CDR2 SNEGSKA (reference sequence). The CDR3 sequence is CSARRGFRDYGYTF. CDR3 in DNA: TGCAGTGCTAGACGGGGATTCCGCGACTATGGCTACACCTTC.

The chain combines TRBV27 with TRBJ2-1; the D gene is possibly TRBD1 (6 bases). CDR1 and CDR2 (germline): MNHEY, SMNVEV (reference sequence). This CDR3 is built from 17 residues. Trimming removed 4 bases at V and 4 bases at J, with 20 bases between. The CDR3 nucleotides are TGTGCCAGCAGTTCCGACAGGACACCCGACCGATACAATGAGCAGTTCTTC. Encoded protein: CASSSDRTPDRYNEQFF.

In this sample, this clonotype turned up a few times. The chain couples TRBV27 to TRBJ2-1; possible D gene TRBD2, 7 bases. CDR1 is MNHEY and CDR2 is SMNVEV in the germline V gene (reference sequence). This CDR3 spans 19 amino acids. Deletions cut 5 bases from V and 2 bases from J, with 25 bases between. CDR3 region: CASSVPEGGARTAYNEQFF. DNA of the CDR3: TGTGCCAGCAGTGTCCCAGAGGGGGGGGCCCGAACCGCCTACAATGAGCAGTTCTTC.

The chain is built from TRBV6-1 and TRBJ1-6; TRBD1 is a possible D gene (5 bases). CDR1 is MNHNS, CDR2 SASEGT, per germline. This CDR3 is built from 14 residues. Between the trimmed V and J ends, which lost 5 bases and 9 bases, there was a span of 14 bases. The CDR3: CASSQRQSFSPLHF. The CDR3 nucleotides are TGTGCCAGCAGTCAAAGACAGAGTTTTTCACCCCTCCACTTT.

This clonotype has only one observation. The genes are TRBV12-3 or TRBV12-4 and TRBJ1-2, with D perhaps matching TRBD1 (5 bases). Trimming shortened V by 6 bases and J by 7 bases, and 15 bases separated the two germline ends. This CDR3 contains 13 residues. The CDR3 reads CASRPSGYPGYTF. CDR3 sequence (DNA): TGTGCCAGCAGACCGTCAGGGTACCCTGGCTACACCTTC.

The gene calls are TRBV7-8 and TRBJ1-2, with D possibly matching TRBD1 (6 bases). CDR3 length: 16 residues. Trimming pared 1 base from V and 4 bases from J, leaving 16 bases between. The germline V gene has CDR1 SGHVS and CDR2 FQNEAQ. The CDR3 region is CASSLVGRGTSYGYTF. The CDR3, as DNA: TGTGCCAGCAGCTTAGTGGGCAGGGGAACAAGCTATGGCTACACCTTC.

The gene calls are TRBV21-1 and TRBJ2-3; TRBD2 was called by the table and not checked on the DNA. TRBV21-1 is assigned pseudogene status. This CDR3 is 15 amino acids long. CDR3 residues: CARPLARRVSDTQYF. The CDR3 nucleotides are TGTGCCAGGCCTCTAGCGCGCCGGGTGTCGGATACGCAGTATTTT.

This clonotype came up a few times. V gene TRBV12-3 or TRBV12-4 combines with J gene TRBJ1-1, with D unclear. The CDR3 sequence is 14 residues long. With 7 bases removed from V and 5 bases from J, the gap between germline ends came to 17 bases. CDR3 sequence (DNA): TGTGCCAGCACCACCCGGCGGGTTGGGACTGAAGCTTTCTTT. Amino acids: CASTTRRVGTEAFF.

The chain couples TRBV10-3 to TRBJ1-4, with TRBD1 as a possible D gene (5 bases). The CDR3 length is 17 residues. Trimming removed 0 bases from V and 0 bases from J, with 11 bases in between. Germline V gene lookup returns CDR1 ENHRY and CDR2 SYGVKD. CDR3 sequence reads: CAISESTGRSTNEKLFF. The CDR3 nucleotides are TGTGCCATCAGTGAGTCGACGGGGCGTTCAACTAATGAAAAACTGTTTTTT.

The V call is TRBV20-1, the J call TRBJ2-5; either TRBD1 or TRBD2 may fit D (7 bases each). Germline lookup yields CDR1 DFQATT and CDR2 SNEGSKA (reference sequence). V lost 7 bases and J lost 5, with 17 bases in between. The CDR3 is made up of 13 amino acids. The CDR3 DNA reads TGCAGTGGGGAGGGGGCGTTTAGGGAGACCCAGTACTTC. This encodes CSGEGAFRETQYF.

The rearrangement uses TRBV5-1 and TRBJ1-5; 7 bases line up with TRBD1. CDR3 size: 15 residues. Germline V lookup: CDR1 SGHRS, CDR2 YFSETQ. The V gene end was trimmed by 4 bases and the J gene end by 7 bases; junction bases not matched to a gene: 11. The CDR3 sequence: CASSTTTGAGQPQHF. The CDR3 nucleotides are TGCGCCAGCAGCACTACTACAGGGGCCGGGCAGCCCCAGCATTTT.

The V and J genes are TRBV6-1 and TRBJ1-2, with unresolved D. Germline V gives CDR1 MNHNS, CDR2 SASEGT. This CDR3 is built from 16 residues. V lost 6 bases and J 8 bases, leaving 25 bases between the germline ends. As DNA, the CDR3 is TGTGCCAGCAGCCCCCCAAGGGCGGAGAAGAATTCGGGCTACACCTTC. It translates to CASSPPRAEKNSGYTF.

The chain couples TRBV2 to TRBJ1-5; no clear D. Germline values: CDR1 SNHLY, CDR2 FYNNEI. This CDR3 spans 13 amino acids. V lost 9 bases and J 4 bases, leaving 13 bases between the germline ends. CDR3 coding DNA: TGTGCCAGTGTATTGGAGGGAAATCAGCCCCAGCATTTT. This encodes CASVLEGNQPQHF. Together with reference TRBV2 and TRBJ1-5, the CDR3 gives the full variable domain: EPEVTQTPSHQVTQMGQEVILRCVPISNHLYFYWYRQILGQKVEFLVSFYNNEISEKSEIFDDQFSVERPDGSNFTLKIRSTKLEDSAMYFCASVLEGNQPQHFGDGTRLSIL.

The CDR3 DNA reads TGTGCCAGCAGCTTGAGGACAGGGCCCAACTATGGCTACACCTTC. It specifies CASSLRTGPNYGYTF. The rearrangement links TRBV5-4 to TRBJ1-2; 8 bases align to TRBD1. V shed 1 base and J 2 bases; nucleotides not matched to a gene: 4. CDR1 SGHNT and CDR2 YYREEE come from the germline V gene (reference sequence). The CDR3 is 15 amino acids.

The rearrangement joins TRBV7-2 to TRBJ2-6; 7 bases are a match to TRBD1. Germline assignment: CDR1 SGHTA and CDR2 FQGNSA. V lost 1 base to trimming and J lost 1 base; unmatched junction nucleotides: 10. The CDR3 extends over 19 amino acids. CDR3 sequence reads: CASSLVGTVSLSGANVLTF. The CDR3 bases are TGTGCCAGCAGCTTAGTTGGGACAGTATCGCTGTCTGGGGCCAACGTCCTGACTTTC.

The rearrangement uses TRBV20-1 and TRBJ1-1, with 9 bases aligning to TRBD1. CDR1 and CDR2 from the germline V gene are DFQATT and SNEGSKA (reference sequence). With 1 base clipped from V and 8 bases from J, the junction kept 5 bases outside the gene matches. The CDR3 consists of 13 residues. CDR3 in amino acids: CSARGDRALEAFF. DNA of the CDR3: TGCAGTGCTAGAGGGGACAGGGCCCTCGAAGCTTTCTTT.